Included here is one T cell receptor (beta chain) sequence, with context. Its antigen is still unknown. Data came from immunoSEQ multiplex PCR; TCRdb stores just in-frame clones and leaves some out. The table has around 97,000 clones, 93% seen once. This sample is drawn from a study of graft-versus-host responses after intestinal transplantation. Looking at the study overall: In this cohort, recipients had multivisceral, liver-intestinal, or isolated intestinal transplants. Recipients across the board were started on anti-thymocyte globulin induction, then kept on tacrolimus and steroids for approximately three years. Broader study findings: Present in recipient marrow, GvH clones included some that appeared first in ileum or blood. Patients with graft-donor T cell macrochimerism had high graft-versus-host to host-versus-graft clonal ratios in allografts.

The starting material was unstimulated CD8+ T cells sorted from spleen or lymph node cells, obtained before intestinal transplant. This clonotype was sampled from a human donor who received an intestinal transplant.

The CDR3 spells CASSLRTPYEAFF. DNA of the CDR3: TGTGCCAGCAGTTTAAGGACACCTTATGAAGCTTTCTTT. V is TRBV27 and J is TRBJ1-1, with TRBD1 as a possible D gene (5 bases). The CDR3 loop spans 13 amino acids. The V gene's germline CDR1 is MNHEY and CDR2 SMNVEV (reference sequence). With 2 bases removed from V and 7 bases from J, the gap between germline ends came to 11 bases.